This T cell receptor (beta chain) was obtained from a study of vaccination effects on CD4 cells after COVID-19. Germline lookup yields CDR1 SGHRS and CDR2 YFSETQ. After removal of 4 bases from V and 4 bases from J, the junction contained 11 bases not matched to a gene. The CDR3 is made up of 17 amino acids. TCRdb's copy holds only in-frame clones and misses some; the assay was immunoSEQ multiplex PCR. Altogether roughly 25,000 clones are present, approximately 80% being singletons, with the ten largest covering around 21%. This clone occurred once. Its specificity is not known. ViraFEST used viral peptide pools to expand antigen-specific CD4+ T cells before sequencing. Following 10 days of culture, CD4+ T cells were isolated. Convalescent patients had PCR-confirmed SARS-CoV-2 infection between March and December 2020. A half-medium replacement with IL-2 medium was carried out on days 3 and 7.

This chain connects TRBV5-1 to TRBJ2-2, with TRBD1 matching over 9 bases. This TCR derives from a human donor who had a prior SARS-CoV-2 infection. Sequences were derived from CD4+ T cells from PBMCs cultured with HCoV-NL63 spike peptides, sampled before COVID-19 vaccination. The CDR3 sequence: CASSPRGGQGITGELFF. DNA of the CDR3: TGCGCCAGCAGCCCACGGGGTGGACAGGGGATCACCGGGGAGCTGTTTTTT.